This T cell receptor (beta chain) appears in the sequencing data of a study of PD-L1 blockade in urothelial cancer. For the study at large: Patients with male sex and bladder-origin urothelial cancer accounted for about 85% of the 29 enrolled.

Comment on this clone: Its antigen remains unidentified.

Patients in the study were battling locally advanced or metastatic urothelial carcinoma. The V segment lost 5 bases and the J segment 4 bases; nucleotides outside the gene matches: 12. CDR1 SEHNR and CDR2 FQNEAQ come from the germline V gene (reference sequence). This CDR3 is 16 amino acids long. The assay was immunoSEQ multiplex PCR, and TCRdb's table has in-frame clones only and misses some. The sample yields about 82,000 clones, approximately 90% seen once. Broader study findings: Having blood TCR clonality under the median before treatment predicted better survival.

The specimen was PBMCs, collected around atezolizumab (anti-PD-L1) treatment. V gene TRBV7-9 combines with J gene TRBJ2-3; 7 nucleotides align to TRBD2. The receptor's source is a man in his sixties with urothelial cancer. CDR3 in amino acids: CASSDVLWGRADTQYF. The CDR3, as DNA: TGTGCCAGCAGCGACGTTTTGTGGGGGAGGGCAGATACGCAGTATTTT.